The rows below give T cell receptor beta chains drawn from one sample of a study of T-cell memory formation after mild COVID-19. Each CDR3 protein gets one entry after TCRdb re-called the 5' RACE reads with MiXCR. In the table there are around 340,000 distinct CDR3 sequences, approximately 16% of which are singletons. Sequenced material: PBMCs or a T cell subset sorted from them (not recorded which). The receptors were gathered from a man aged 18 to 29 who had mild COVID-19 (a few samples of this study predate the infection). Cell type and time point are not known. Each CDR3 is given with its conserved first and last residue. Fields, in order: clone size, J gene, V gene, D gene, CDR3 DNA, CDR3 protein. The D gene is left open where the match is weak. For some rows the clone size is stated as once, few or many, or as a class when expanded; others skip it.

>few|TRBJ2-1|TRBV30|NA
TGTGCCTGGAGTGTAAGGCTACGAGGGGAGCAGTTCTTC
CAWSVRLRGEQFF
>NA|TRBJ2-1|TRBV20-1|TRBD2
TGCAGTGCGAGAGCCCCTAGCGGGGGATATGAGCAGTTCTTC
CSARAPSGGYEQFF
>NA|TRBJ2-5|TRBV7-2|TRBD2
TGTGCCAGCAGTCCCCAGTTGGGAGGGGAGACCCAGTACTTC
CASSPQLGGETQYF
>few|TRBJ1-1|TRBV5-1|TRBD1
TGCGCCAGCAGCTTGTTTGCAGGGGGGAACACTGAAGCTTTCTTT
CASSLFAGGNTEAFF
>NA|TRBJ1-4|TRBV15|NA
TGTGCCACCAGCAGAGATCGGGGCGGACCCTGGGCCCGCGAAAAACTGTTTTTT
CATSRDRGGPWAREKLFF
>NA|TRBJ2-3|TRBV5-1|NA
TGCGCCAGCAGCTTGAGTCCTCCCCCGGGGGGCCCCACAGATACGCAGTATTTT
CASSLSPPPGGPTDTQYF
>NA|TRBJ1-1|TRBV12-3/TRBV12-4|NA
TGTGCCAGCAGTTGGCTGCAGGACACTGAAGCTTTCTTT
CASSWLQDTEAFF
>NA|TRBJ2-5|TRBV7-3|TRBD1
TGTGCCAGCAGCTTAAATCCCAGGGGGCGAGGAGAGACCCAGTACTTC
CASSLNPRGRGETQYF
>many|TRBJ2-1|TRBV7-9|TRBD2
TGTGCCAGCAGCCACCTGAGGGGGCTAGCGGGGGTGAATGAGCAGTTCTTC
CASSHLRGLAGVNEQFF
>few|TRBJ2-1|TRBV12-3/TRBV12-4|NA
TGTGCCAGCAGTTTATCACACAATGAGCAGTTCTTC
CASSLSHNEQFF
>NA|TRBJ2-2|TRBV9|TRBD2
TGTGCCAGCAGCCTAGGGGCGGGGGCGAACACCGGGGAGCTGTTTTTT
CASSLGAGANTGELFF
>NA|TRBJ2-7|TRBV4-1|NA
TGCGCCAGCAGCCAAATTAGCGGGACAGGCTACGAGCAGTACTTC
CASSQISGTGYEQYF
>NA|TRBJ1-1|TRBV12-3/TRBV12-4|NA
TGTGCCAGCAGCTCAAGGACGACAGAAAACACTGAAGCTTTCTTT
CASSSRTTENTEAFF
>few|TRBJ2-1|TRBV19|TRBD2
TGTGCCAGTGGAGCGGGGTCGCCGATATACAATGAGCAGTTCTTC
CASGAGSPIYNEQFF
>many|TRBJ2-7|TRBV7-9|NA
TGTGCCAGCAGCTCCTATACGGAGCAGTACTTC
CASSSYTEQYF
>NA|TRBJ2-1|TRBV5-1|TRBD1
TGCGCCAGCAGCCCCGCGGGGAGTGGACAGGGAAGAACCAATGAGCAGTTCTTC
CASSPAGSGQGRTNEQFF
>few|TRBJ2-5|TRBV4-1|TRBD2
TGCGCCAGCAGCCCCCGGACTAGCGGGGGTCAAGAGACCCAGTACTTC
CASSPRTSGGQETQYF
>few|TRBJ2-7|TRBV15|NA
TGTGCCACCAGCAGGGAGGTCCGAGGACTTGGGGAGCAGTACTTC
CATSREVRGLGEQYF
>few|TRBJ2-1|TRBV4-3|TRBD1
TGCGCCAGCAGCCGGTCCCGACAGGGAGATGAGCAGTTCTTC
CASSRSRQGDEQFF
>few|TRBJ2-1|TRBV18|TRBD1
TGTGCCAGCTCACTGGGACAGGTGACCTACAATGAGCAGTTCTTC
CASSLGQVTYNEQFF
>NA|TRBJ1-1|TRBV7-6|TRBD1
TGTGCCAGCGCGAGGGACAGGGGAGACACTGAAGCTTTCTTT
CASARDRGDTEAFF